These 9 T cell receptor beta chains originate from one sample sequenced in a study of tumor-infiltrating lymphocytes in primary liver carcinoma. The input was about 490 ng total RNA; TCR beta cDNA was made from it with a constant-region primer. Three nested multiplex PCR rounds of slightly modified ARM-PCR generated TCR beta libraries. Both of the initial two PCR rounds ran for roughly 10 cycles and employed TRBV1-TRBV30 forward primers alongside a C-beta reverse primer. TCRdb re-derived calls from the multiplex PCR reads in MiXCR, one entry per CDR3 protein. The data show 55,000 or so distinct CDR3 sequences, with about two thirds seen just once and 55% to 70% held by the top ten. Between roughly 20 and 30 mg of unsorted bulk tissue served as the source from which RNA and DNA were co-extracted. Sequencing was done on a sample of liver tumor tissue from sampling region 2. Subset here: tumor region T2, inferior pole. These receptors were obtained from a man aged 35 to 55 with primary liver carcinoma and hepatitis B virus infection.

For this clonotype: A much larger clone lies a single base off, so this may be a read error. This chain joins TRBV10-2 and TRBJ1-1; D call uncertain. V shed 7 bases and J shed 2 bases, with 11 bases lying between them. This CDR3 has 13 residues. Germline V gene data show CDR1 as WSHSY and CDR2 as SAAADI. This chain's CDR3 is CASNEVENTEAFF. The CDR3 DNA is TGCGCCAGCAATGAAGTAGAAAACACTGAAGCTTTCTTT.

On this clonotype itself: The junction differs from germline at one of its ends, possibly a read error. The V and J genes are TRBV12-3 or TRBV12-4 and TRBJ2-4; D not certain. The CDR3 has 18 residues. CDR3 sequence reads: CASSLWGVAVIAKNIQNF. In DNA form, the CDR3 reads TGTGCCAGCAGTTTATGGGGTGTGGCGGTCATAGCCAAAAACATTCAGAACTTC.

As concerns this clonotype: One junction end does not reproduce the germline sequence, and a read error may be involved. The V call is TRBV10-3, the J call TRBJ2-2; TRBD2 matches at 8 bases. Germline assignment: CDR1 ENHRY and CDR2 SYGVKD. The CDR3 runs to 18 residues. CDR3 DNA: TGTGCCATCAGTGACGGGACTAGAGGGCCGGCGAACACAGGGGAGCTGTTTTTT. Its protein product is CAISDGTRGPANTGELFF.

This chain connects TRBV7-2 to TRBJ2-7; no firm D call. The CDR3 has 14 amino acids. V dropped 4 bases and J dropped 2 bases, with 12 bases sitting between them. Looked up from germline, CDR1 is SGHTA and CDR2 is FQGNSA. CDR3 loop: CASSYYGEAYEQYF. CDR3 coding DNA: TGTGCCAGCAGCTACTATGGGGAAGCCTACGAGCAGTACTTC.

Concerning this clonotype: The junction shows a germline mismatch at one end, possibly a read error. The gene calls are TRBV4-3 and TRBJ1-3; D gene uncertain. The CDR3 extends over 14 amino acids. Germline V gives CDR1 LGHNA, CDR2 YSLEER. The CDR3 DNA sequence: TGCGCCTGCAGCCAAGGTCAGCTTGGAAGCACCATATATTTT. Translating gives CACSQGQLGSTIYF.

As for this clonotype: Germline and junction disagree at one end, which may indicate a read error. The chain employs TRBV4-3 and TRBJ2-7; the D gene is possibly TRBD2 (5 bases). In germline, CDR1 is LGHNA, CDR2 YSLEER. The CDR3 spans 15 residues. In DNA form, the CDR3 reads TGCGCCAGCAGCCAAGAACCTTGCGGAGGATACGATCAGTACTTC. It yields the protein CASSQEPCGGYDQYF.

This clonotype was recorded a few times. The genes are TRBV20-1 and TRBJ2-7; no reliable D call. Trimming stripped 0 bases from V and 1 base from J, with 13 bases between. This CDR3 has 15 amino acids. CDR1 is DFQATT, CDR2 SNEGSKA, per germline (reference sequence). This CDR3 is CSARDPNGWSYEQYF. CDR3 nucleotides: TGCAGTGCTAGAGACCCGAACGGGTGGTCCTACGAGCAGTACTTC.

The table lists this clonotype with a few counts. Just one base apart from a much larger clone, this may be a read error. The V and J genes are TRBV11-2 and TRBJ2-7, with 10 positions matching TRBD2. Per the germline V gene, CDR1 is SGHAT and CDR2 is FQNNGV. The CDR3 sequence is 16 residues long. In DNA, the CDR3 is TGTGCCAACAGCTTAGAACCTAGCGGGAGCTGGGTCGAGCAGTACTTC. Residues: CANSLEPSGSWVEQYF.

As for this clonotype: Given the absence of the conserved phenylalanine or tryptophan at the CDR3 end, a read error is likely. The rearrangement uses TRBV11-2 and TRBJ1-2; no reliable D call. The germline V gene encodes CDR1 SGHAT and CDR2 FQNNGV. The CDR3 loop spans 13 amino acids. The V and J ends lost 10 bases and 0 bases respectively, with 12 bases between them. The CDR3 region has the DNA TGTGCCATCGGCTTAACGGCTAACTATGGCTACACCTCC. This gives the protein CAIGLTANYGYTS.